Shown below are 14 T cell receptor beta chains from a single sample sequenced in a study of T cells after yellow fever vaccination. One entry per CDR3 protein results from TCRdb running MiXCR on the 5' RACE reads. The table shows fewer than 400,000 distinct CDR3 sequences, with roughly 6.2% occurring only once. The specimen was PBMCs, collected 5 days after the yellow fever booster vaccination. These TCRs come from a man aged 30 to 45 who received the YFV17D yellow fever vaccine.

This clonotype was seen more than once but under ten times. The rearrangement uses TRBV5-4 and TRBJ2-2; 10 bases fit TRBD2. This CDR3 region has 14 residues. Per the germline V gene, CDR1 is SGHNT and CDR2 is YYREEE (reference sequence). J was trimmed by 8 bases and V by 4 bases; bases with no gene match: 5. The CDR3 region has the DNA TGTGCCAGCAGCCCAGGACTAGCGGCGGGGGAGCTGTTTTTT. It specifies CASSPGLAAGELFF.

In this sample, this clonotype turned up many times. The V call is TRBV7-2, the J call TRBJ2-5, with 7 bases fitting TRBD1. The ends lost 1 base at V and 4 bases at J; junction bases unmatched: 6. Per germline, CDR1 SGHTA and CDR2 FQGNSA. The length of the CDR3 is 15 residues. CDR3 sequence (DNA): TGTGCCAGCAGCTTAGGACAGGGCGGTTTAGAGACCCAGTACTTC. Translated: CASSLGQGGLETQYF.

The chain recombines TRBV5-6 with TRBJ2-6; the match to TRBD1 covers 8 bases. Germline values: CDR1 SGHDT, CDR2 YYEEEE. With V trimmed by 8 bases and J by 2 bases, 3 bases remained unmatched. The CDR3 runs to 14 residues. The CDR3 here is CASQDRAGANVLTF. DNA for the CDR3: TGTGCCAGTCAGGACAGGGCTGGGGCCAACGTCCTGACTTTC. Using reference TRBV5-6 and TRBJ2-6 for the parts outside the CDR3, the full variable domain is DAGVTQSPTHLIKTRGQQVTLRCSPKSGHDTVSWYQQALGQGPQFIFQYYEEEERQRGNFPDRFSGHQFPNYSSELNVNALLLGDSALYLCASQDRAGANVLTFGAGSRLTVL.

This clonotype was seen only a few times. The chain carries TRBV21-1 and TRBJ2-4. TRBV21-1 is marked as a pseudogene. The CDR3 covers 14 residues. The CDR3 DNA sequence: TGTGCCAGCAGCGAGGCGGGAGCCAAAAACATTCAGTACTTC. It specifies CASSEAGAKNIQYF.

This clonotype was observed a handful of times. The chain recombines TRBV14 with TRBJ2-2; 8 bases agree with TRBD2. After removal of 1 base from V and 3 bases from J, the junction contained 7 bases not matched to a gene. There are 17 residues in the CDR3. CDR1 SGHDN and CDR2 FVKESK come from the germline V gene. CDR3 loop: CASSQVLGTRHTGELFF. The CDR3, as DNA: TGTGCCAGCAGCCAAGTGCTAGGGACTAGACACACCGGGGAGCTGTTTTTT.

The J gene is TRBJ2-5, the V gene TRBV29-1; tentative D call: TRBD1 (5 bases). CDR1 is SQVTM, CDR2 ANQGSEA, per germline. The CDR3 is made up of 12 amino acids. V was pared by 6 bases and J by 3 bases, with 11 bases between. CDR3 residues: CSVSRVEETQYF. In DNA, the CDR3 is TGCAGCGTCTCCAGGGTGGAAGAGACCCAGTACTTC.

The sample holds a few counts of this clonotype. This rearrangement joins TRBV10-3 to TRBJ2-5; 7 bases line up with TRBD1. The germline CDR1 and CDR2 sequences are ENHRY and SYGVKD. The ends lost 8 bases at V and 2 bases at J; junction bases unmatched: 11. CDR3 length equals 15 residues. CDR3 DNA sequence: TGTGCCATCCGCGAAGCACAGGGGCCACAAGAGACCCAGTACTTC. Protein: CAIREAQGPQETQYF.

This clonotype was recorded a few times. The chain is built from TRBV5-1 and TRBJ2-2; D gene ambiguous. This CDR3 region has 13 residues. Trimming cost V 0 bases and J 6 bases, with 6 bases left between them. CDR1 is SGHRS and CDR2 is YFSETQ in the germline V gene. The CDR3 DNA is TGCGCCAGCAGCTTGGAGGCCTCCGGGGAGCTGTTTTTT. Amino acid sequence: CASSLEASGELFF.

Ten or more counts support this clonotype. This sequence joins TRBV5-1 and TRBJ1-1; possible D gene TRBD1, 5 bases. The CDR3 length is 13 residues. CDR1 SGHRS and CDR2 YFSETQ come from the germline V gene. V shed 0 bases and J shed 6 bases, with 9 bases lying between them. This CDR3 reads CASSLDGGAEAFF. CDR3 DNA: TGCGCCAGCAGCTTGGACGGGGGAGCTGAAGCTTTCTTT.

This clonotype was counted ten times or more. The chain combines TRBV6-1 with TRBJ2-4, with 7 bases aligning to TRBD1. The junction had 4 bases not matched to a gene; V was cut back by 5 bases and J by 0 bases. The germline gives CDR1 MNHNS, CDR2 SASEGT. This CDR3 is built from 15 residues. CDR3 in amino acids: CASSRDSLAKNIQYF. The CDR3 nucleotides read TGTGCCAGCAGTCGGGACAGTCTAGCCAAAAACATTCAGTACTTC.

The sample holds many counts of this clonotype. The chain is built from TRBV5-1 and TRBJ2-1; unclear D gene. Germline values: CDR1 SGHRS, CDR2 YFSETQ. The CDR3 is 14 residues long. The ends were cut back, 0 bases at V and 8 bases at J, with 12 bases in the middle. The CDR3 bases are TGCGCCAGCAGCTTGGCCCCTGGGGTCGATGAGCAGTTCTTC. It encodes CASSLAPGVDEQFF.

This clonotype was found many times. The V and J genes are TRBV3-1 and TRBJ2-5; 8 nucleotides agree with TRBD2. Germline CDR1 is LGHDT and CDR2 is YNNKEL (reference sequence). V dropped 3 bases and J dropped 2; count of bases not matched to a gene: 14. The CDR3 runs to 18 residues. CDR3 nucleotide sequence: TGTGCCAGCAGCCACACAGAGAATCAATCTAGCGGGCAAGAGACCCAGTACTTC. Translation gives CASSHTENQSSGQETQYF.

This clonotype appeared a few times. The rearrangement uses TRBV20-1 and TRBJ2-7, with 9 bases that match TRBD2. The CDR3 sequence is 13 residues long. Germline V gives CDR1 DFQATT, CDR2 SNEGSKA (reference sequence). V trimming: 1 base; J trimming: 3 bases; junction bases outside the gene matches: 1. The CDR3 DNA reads TGCAGTGCTAGAGTAGCGGGGGTCTACGAGCAGTACTTC. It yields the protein CSARVAGVYEQYF.

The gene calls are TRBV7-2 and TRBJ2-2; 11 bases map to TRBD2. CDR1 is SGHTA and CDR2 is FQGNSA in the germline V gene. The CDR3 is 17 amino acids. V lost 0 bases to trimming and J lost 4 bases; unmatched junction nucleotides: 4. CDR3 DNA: TGTGCCAGCAGCTTAGCCCCTAGCGGGAGGCCCACCGGGGAGCTGTTTTTT. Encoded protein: CASSLAPSGRPTGELFF. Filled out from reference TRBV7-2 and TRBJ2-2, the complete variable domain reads GAGVSQSPSNKVTEKGKDVELRCDPISGHTALYWYRQSLGQGLEFLIYFQGNSAPDKSGLPSDRFSAERTGGSVSTLTIQRTQQEDSAVYLCASSLAPSGRPTGELFFGEGSRLTVL.